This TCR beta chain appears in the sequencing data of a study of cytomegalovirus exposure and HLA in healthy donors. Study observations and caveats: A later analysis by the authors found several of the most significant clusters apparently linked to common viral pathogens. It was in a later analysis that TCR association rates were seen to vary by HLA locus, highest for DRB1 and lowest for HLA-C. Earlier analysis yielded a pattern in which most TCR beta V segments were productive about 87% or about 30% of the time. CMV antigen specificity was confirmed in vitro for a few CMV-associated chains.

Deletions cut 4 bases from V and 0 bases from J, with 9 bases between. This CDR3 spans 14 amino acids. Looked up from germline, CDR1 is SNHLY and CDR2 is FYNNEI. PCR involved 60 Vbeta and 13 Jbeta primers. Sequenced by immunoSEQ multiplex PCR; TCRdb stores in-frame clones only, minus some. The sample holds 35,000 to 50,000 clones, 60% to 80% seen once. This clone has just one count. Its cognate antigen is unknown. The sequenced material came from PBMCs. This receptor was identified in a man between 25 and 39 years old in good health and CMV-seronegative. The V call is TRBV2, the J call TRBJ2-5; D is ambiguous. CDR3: CASSVFRYQETQYF. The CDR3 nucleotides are TGTGCCAGCAGTGTGTTCAGGTACCAAGAGACCCAGTACTTC.